This TCR beta chain was sequenced for a study of breast tumors, draining lymph nodes, adjacent tissues. Samples came from axillary lymph nodes draining the breast cancer. One entry per CDR3 protein, called by TCRdb with MiXCR from the multiplex PCR reads. Of approximately 280,000 distinct CDR3 sequences listed, more than 30% were seen once; the top ten hold more than 0.85%. Broader study findings: Tumor repertoires ranked between lymph nodes and nontumor tissue in diversity, with V and J gene preferences. Tumor T cell lymph node origin was a supported hypothesis, not proven. Tumor and nontumor repertoires were significantly more similar in luminal-like than in basal-like breast cancer.

A word on this clonotype: Its specificity is unknown.

CDR3 size: 15 residues. Germline trimming cut 3 bases from V and 2 bases from J; bases unmatched to any gene: 4. CDR1 SQVTM and CDR2 ANQGSEA come from the germline V gene. This chain connects TRBV29-1 to TRBJ1-4; 9 positions agree with TRBD1. The sample taken for sequencing was axillary lymph node tissue. This receptor was identified in a female donor with breast cancer. Some clones in this sample may be carry-over from other donors' samples. CDR3 DNA sequence: TGCAGCGTTGAGACCGGGACAGGGACTAATGAAAAACTGTTTTTT. Its translation is CSVETGTGTNEKLFF.